This T cell receptor beta chain was captured by sequencing in a study of blood T cells in healthy people across ages. This clonotype was observed at least ten times. Then a second PCR, running roughly 7 to 11 cycles, was carried out with a sample-barcoded 5' primer and a J-beta primer mix. From the 5' RACE reads, TCRdb called clonotypes with MiXCR, one entry per CDR3 protein. The data hold about 970,000 distinct CDR3 sequences, with about 51% observed a single time. Sequenced: blood. This TCR was sampled from a woman aged 55-70 years in good health.

DNA for the CDR3: TGTGCCAGCAGCCCAGGTCTAGCGGCCTACAATGAGCAGTTCTTC. Its protein product is CASSPGLAAYNEQFF. The chain joins TRBV7-2 to TRBJ2-1; TRBD2 matches 7 bases. CDR1 is SGHTA, CDR2 FQGNSA, per germline. V was pared by 5 bases and J by 2 bases, with 6 bases of the junction left unmatched. CDR3 length equals 15 residues. Full variable domain (outside the CDR3, taken from reference TRBV7-2 and TRBJ2-1): GAGVSQSPSNKVTEKGKDVELRCDPISGHTALYWYRQSLGQGLEFLIYFQGNSAPDKSGLPSDRFSAERTGGSVSTLTIQRTQQEDSAVYLCASSPGLAAYNEQFFGPGTRLTVL.